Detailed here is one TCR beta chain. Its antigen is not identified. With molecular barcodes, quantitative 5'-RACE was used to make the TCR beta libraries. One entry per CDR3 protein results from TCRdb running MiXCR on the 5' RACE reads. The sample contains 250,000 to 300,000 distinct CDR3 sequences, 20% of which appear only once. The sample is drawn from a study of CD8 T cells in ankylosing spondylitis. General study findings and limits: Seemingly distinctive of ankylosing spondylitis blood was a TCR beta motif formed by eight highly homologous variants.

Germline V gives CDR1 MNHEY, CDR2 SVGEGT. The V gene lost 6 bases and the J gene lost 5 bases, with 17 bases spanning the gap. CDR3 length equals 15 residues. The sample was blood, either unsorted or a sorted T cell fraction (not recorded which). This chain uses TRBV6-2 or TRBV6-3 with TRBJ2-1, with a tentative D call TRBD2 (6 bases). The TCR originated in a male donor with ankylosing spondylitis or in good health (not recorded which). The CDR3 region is CASRQLSGNNNEQFF. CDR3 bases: TGTGCCAGCAGGCAACTTAGCGGAAATAACAATGAGCAGTTCTTC.